This T cell receptor (beta chain) was sequenced for a study of blood T cells in healthy people across ages. The germline CDR1 and CDR2 sequences are MDHEN and SYDVKM. The CDR3 spans 16 residues. J lost 6 bases, V lost 7 bases, and 11 bases had no gene match. A second roughly 6 to 11 cycle PCR used barcoded and J-beta primers. One entry per CDR3 protein results from TCRdb running MiXCR on the 5' RACE reads. The sample lists about 1.5 million distinct CDR3 sequences; roughly two fifths were seen once. The origin of this receptor is a woman between 18 and 30 years old in good health. The sequencing sample was made of blood. The genes are TRBV28 and TRBJ2-1; the match to TRBD2 covers 11 bases. The CDR3 sequence is CASMTGGLAVRNEQFF. The DNA of the CDR3 is TGTGCCAGCATGACAGGGGGACTAGCGGTGCGCAATGAGCAGTTCTTC.